The following is a TCR beta chain sequence with its context. Its target is not known. The data were obtained in a study of cytomegalovirus exposure and HLA in healthy donors. Regarding the study as a whole: A later analysis showed that HLA-associated TCR beta chains had undergone more clonal expansion than equally common others.

This CDR3 is 15 amino acids long. Between the trimmed V and J ends, which lost 1 base and 3 bases, there was a span of 10 bases. CDR1 and CDR2 from the germline V gene are LNHDA and SQIVND (reference sequence). PCR amplification relied on 60 Vbeta primers (plus 13 Jbeta primers). Only in-frame clones appear in the TCRdb table, and some are missing; sequencing was by immunoSEQ multiplex PCR. This sample yields more than 150,000 clones, of which around 80% are seen a single time; 1.3% to 1.5% belongs to the top ten. This TCR was sampled from a girl between 10 and 17 years old in good health and CMV-seropositive. The sample taken for sequencing was PBMCs. This chain joins TRBV19 and TRBJ1-5, with D maybe TRBD1 (5 bases). CDR3 DNA sequence: TGTGCCAGTAGTATAGGCAGGGAGGACAATCAGCCCCAGCATTTT. Encoded protein: CASSIGREDNQPQHF.